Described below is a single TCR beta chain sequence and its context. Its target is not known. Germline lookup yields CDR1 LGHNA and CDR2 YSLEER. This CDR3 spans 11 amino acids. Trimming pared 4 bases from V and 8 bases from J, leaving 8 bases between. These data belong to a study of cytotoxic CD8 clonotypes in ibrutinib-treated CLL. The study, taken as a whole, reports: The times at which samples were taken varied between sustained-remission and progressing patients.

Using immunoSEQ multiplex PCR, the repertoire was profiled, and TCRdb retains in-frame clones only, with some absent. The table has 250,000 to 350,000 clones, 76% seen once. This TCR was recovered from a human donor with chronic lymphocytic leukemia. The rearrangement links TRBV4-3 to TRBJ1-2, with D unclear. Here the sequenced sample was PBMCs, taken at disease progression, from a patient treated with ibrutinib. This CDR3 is CASSPGVGYTF. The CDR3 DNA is TGCGCCAGCAGCCCCGGGGTCGGCTACACCTTC.